This T cell receptor beta chain was identified during a study of response to subunit inactivated influenza vaccine (dated by TCRdb to 2017 to 2018). Background on the whole study: Deep quantitative profiling of the T cell receptor repertoire was used in the study to follow responses to a trivalent subunit inactivated influenza vaccine. Findings and caveats that apply to the study as a whole: According to the authors, only a limited number of new T cells may be recruited by each seasonal influenza vaccination.

Deletion took 0 bases off V and 1 base off J, with a span of 7 bases between the germline ends. From the cysteine through the phenylalanine, the CDR3 covers 14 amino acids. Left in the record is the CDR3 DNA by itself, 42 bases read in frame from the first base. From a lookup of the germline V gene, CDR1 and CDR2 are SGDLS and YYNGEE. This clonotype showed up just a few times. Its specific antigen is unknown. The input lacks base qualities; no much larger clone sits a single base away. The library was made by RT-PCR. The listed sequencing device is Illumina HiSeq 2500. TCRdb trimmed public reads at Q25 via fastp, called clones via MiXCR and kept in-frame beta chains. One record per CDR3 amino acid sequence lists the most common genes and DNA. The sample yields 650,000 or so distinct CDR3 sequences; 12% to 15% were counted once. The ten biggest clones cover around 7.6% of the sample.

This clonotype was obtained from a man over 45 who received an inactivated influenza vaccine. Donor details come from another sample of the same person, matched by shared clones. This sequence uses TRBV9 and TRBJ2-5, with no confident D gene call. The sequencing used PBMCs from blood, collected roughly 2 weeks before vaccination. The nucleotide sequence reads as follows: TGTGCCAGCAGCGTAGGGCCAGCCCAAGAGACCCAGTACTTC. It codes for CASSVGPAQETQYF.